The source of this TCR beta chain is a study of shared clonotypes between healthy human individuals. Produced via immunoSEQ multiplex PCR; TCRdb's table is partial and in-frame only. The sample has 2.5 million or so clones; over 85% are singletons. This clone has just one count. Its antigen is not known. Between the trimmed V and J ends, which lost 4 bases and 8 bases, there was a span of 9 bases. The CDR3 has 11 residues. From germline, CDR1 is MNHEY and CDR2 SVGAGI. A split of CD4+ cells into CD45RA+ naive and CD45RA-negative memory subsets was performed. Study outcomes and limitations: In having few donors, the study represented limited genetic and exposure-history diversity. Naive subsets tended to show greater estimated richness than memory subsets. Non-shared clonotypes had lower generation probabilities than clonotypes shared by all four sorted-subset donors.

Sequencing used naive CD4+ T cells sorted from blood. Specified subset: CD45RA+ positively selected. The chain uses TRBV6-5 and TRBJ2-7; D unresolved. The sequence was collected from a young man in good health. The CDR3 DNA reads TGTGCCAGCAGTTCCGGTCCTAAGCAGTACTTC. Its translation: CASSSGPKQYF.